This T cell receptor (beta chain) was sequenced during a study of cytomegalovirus exposure and HLA in healthy donors. General study findings and limits: Previous analysis showed most TCR beta V segments were productive about 87% or about 30% of the time. The Asian-associated ancestry cluster reportedly had fewer N-insertions than the approximately 670-donor mean in a later analysis.

Both 60 Vbeta primers and 13 Jbeta primers went into the PCR. The data were produced by immunoSEQ multiplex PCR, yet TCRdb's version contains in-frame clones alone and is incomplete. The sample carries about 160,000 clones, around 80% recorded once. With respect to this clone: Its specificity is not known.

Trimming pared 5 bases from V and 5 bases from J, leaving 18 bases between. The V gene's germline CDR1 is MDHEN and CDR2 SYDVKM. CDR3 length: 15 amino acids. What was sequenced was PBMCs. The sequence came from a man in his forties in good health and CMV-seronegative. The rearrangement joins TRBV28 to TRBJ1-1, with D perhaps matching TRBD1 (6 bases). The CDR3 reads CASSARGGAWTEAFF. The CDR3 region has the DNA TGTGCCAGCAGTGCCCGGGGGGGGGCGTGGACTGAAGCTTTCTTT.